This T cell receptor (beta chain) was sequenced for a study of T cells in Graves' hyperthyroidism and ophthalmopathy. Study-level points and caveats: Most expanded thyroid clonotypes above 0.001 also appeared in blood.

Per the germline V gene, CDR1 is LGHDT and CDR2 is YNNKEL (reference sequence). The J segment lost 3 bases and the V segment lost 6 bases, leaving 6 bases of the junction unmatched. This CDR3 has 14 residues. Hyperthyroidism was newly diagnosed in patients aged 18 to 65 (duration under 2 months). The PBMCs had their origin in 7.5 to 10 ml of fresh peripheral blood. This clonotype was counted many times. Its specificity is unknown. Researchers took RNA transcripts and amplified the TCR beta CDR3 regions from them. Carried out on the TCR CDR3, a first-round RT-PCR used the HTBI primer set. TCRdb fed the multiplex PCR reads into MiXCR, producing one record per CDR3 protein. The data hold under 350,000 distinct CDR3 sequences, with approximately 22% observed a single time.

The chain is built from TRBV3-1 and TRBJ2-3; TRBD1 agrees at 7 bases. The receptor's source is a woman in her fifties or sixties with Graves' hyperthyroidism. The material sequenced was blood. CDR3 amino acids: CASSPRQGTDTQYF. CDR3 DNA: TGTGCCAGCAGTCCCCGACAGGGAACAGATACGCAGTATTTT.